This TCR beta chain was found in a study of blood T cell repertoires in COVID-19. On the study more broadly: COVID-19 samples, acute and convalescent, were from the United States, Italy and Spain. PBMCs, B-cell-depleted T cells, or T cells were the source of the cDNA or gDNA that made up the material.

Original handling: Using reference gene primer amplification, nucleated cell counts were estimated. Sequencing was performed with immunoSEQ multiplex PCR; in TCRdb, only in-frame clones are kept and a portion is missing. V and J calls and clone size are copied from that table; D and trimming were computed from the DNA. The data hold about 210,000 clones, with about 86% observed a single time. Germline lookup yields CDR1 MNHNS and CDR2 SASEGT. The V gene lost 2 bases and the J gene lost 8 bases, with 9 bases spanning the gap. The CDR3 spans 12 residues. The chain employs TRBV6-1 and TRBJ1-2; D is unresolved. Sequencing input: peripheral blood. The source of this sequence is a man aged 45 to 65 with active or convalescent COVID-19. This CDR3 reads CASSETPAGYTF. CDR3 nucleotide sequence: TGTGCCAGCAGTGAAACTCCCGCAGGCTACACCTTC.